This T cell receptor (beta chain) was sequenced in a study of blood T cells in healthy people across ages. Across the whole study: About one barcoded beta molecule per two T cells was the capture yield of template switching.

This clonotype was seen a few times. Together with a sample-barcoded 5' primer, a J-beta primer mix was included in a second PCR lasting roughly 7 to 11 cycles. Every individual sample yielded 2.5 million or more paired-end reads (each containing CDR3). TCRdb reprocessed the 5' RACE reads with MiXCR, giving one entry per CDR3 protein. The data show approximately 800,000 distinct CDR3 sequences, with more than 35% seen just once and about a sixth held by the top ten. Sequenced sample: blood. The clonotype comes from a man of 80 years or more in good health.

The CDR3 spells CASNAAGGRGANVLTF. CDR3 DNA sequence: TGTGCCAGCAACGCGGCGGGAGGGCGAGGGGCCAACGTCCTGACTTTC. The chain recombines TRBV27 with TRBJ2-6, with 9 bases lining up with TRBD2. Germline V gene sequence: CDR1 MNHEY, CDR2 SMNVEV (reference sequence). With 7 bases clipped from V and 4 bases from J, the junction kept 8 bases outside the gene matches. CDR3 length equals 16 residues. Combining the CDR3 with reference TRBV27 and TRBJ2-6 gives the whole variable domain EAQVTQNPRYLITVTGKKLTVTCSQNMNHEYMSWYRQDPGLGLRQIYYSMNVEVTDKGDVPEGYKVSRKEKRNFPLILESPSPNQTSLYFCASNAAGGRGANVLTFGAGSRLTVL.